This T cell receptor beta chain was profiled in a study of cytomegalovirus exposure and HLA in healthy donors. This table comes from immunoSEQ multiplex PCR, and its TCRdb copy is limited to in-frame clones, with some not included. The table has 110,000 to 150,000 clones, 80% to 95% seen once. The V and J ends lost 5 bases and 2 bases, in that order; junction bases with no gene match: 4. The CDR3 sequence is 14 residues long. Per the germline V gene, CDR1 is GTSNPN and CDR2 is SVGIG (reference sequence). The specimen was PBMCs. The TCR was taken from a man aged 18 to 30 in good health and CMV-seronegative. V usage is TRBV30 and J usage is TRBJ2-5, with TRBD2 matching 11 bases. The DNA of the CDR3 is TGTGCCTGGGGCTTAGCGGGGGGGCAAGAGACCCAGTACTTC. It specifies CAWGLAGGQETQYF.